Given below is one T cell receptor beta chain in context. Recruited during active infection, patients (from Seattle) were subsequently followed longitudinally. The data were obtained in a study of blood T cell repertoires in COVID-19. Background on the study: Both acute and convalescent COVID-19 samples were obtained from the United States, Italy and Spain. The cDNA or gDNA used as material had been derived from T cells, B-cell-depleted T cells, or PBMCs.

Per the study methods: Amplified reference gene primers provided the basis for estimating nucleated cell counts. Measured with immunoSEQ multiplex PCR; TCRdb has only the in-frame clones, and not every one. V, J and clone size were drawn from that table, and D and trimming were deduced from the DNA. The table includes about 44,000 clones, 90% to 95% detected once. Sequenced input: peripheral blood. The receptor comes from a man aged 50 to 59 with COVID-19, enrolled during active disease.

The CDR3 DNA is TGTGCCAGCAGCCCGGACAGGGGTAAAACAGATACGCAGTATTTT. It translates to CASSPDRGKTDTQYF. The V and J genes are TRBV7-3 and TRBJ2-3; 9 positions agree with TRBD1. Germline V CDR1 and CDR2: SGHTA, FQGTGA. The CDR3 has 15 amino acids. V trimming: 5 bases; J trimming: 3 bases; junction bases outside the gene matches: 6. Combining the CDR3 with reference TRBV7-3 and TRBJ2-3 gives the whole variable domain GAGVSQTPSNKVTEKGKYVELRCDPISGHTALYWYRQSLGQGPEFLIYFQGTGAADDSGLPNDRFFAVRPEGSVSTLKIQRTERGDSAVYLCASSPDRGKTDTQYFGPGTRLTVL.